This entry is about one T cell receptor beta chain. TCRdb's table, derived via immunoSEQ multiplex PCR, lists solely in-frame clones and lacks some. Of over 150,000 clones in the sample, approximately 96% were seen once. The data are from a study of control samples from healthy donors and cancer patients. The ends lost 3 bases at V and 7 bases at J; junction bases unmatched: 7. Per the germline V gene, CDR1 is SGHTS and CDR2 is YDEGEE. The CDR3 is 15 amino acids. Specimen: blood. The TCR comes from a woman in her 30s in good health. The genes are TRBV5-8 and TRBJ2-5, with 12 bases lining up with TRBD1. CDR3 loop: CASSSSGQGAGTQYF. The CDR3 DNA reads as TGTGCCAGCAGCTCCTCGGGACAGGGGGCCGGGACCCAGTACTTC.